These 16 T cell receptor beta chains came from one sample sequenced in a study of T cell responses to AZD1222 COVID-19 vaccine. Using immunoSEQ multiplex PCR, the repertoire was profiled, and TCRdb retains in-frame clones only, with some absent. The data hold 80,000 to 100,000 clones, with 90% to 95% observed a single time. Sequenced here: peripheral blood, sampled on day 0 of AZD1222 vaccination. The receptors were gathered from an adult in good health.

The CDR3 reads CASSLVFAYEQYF. In DNA, the CDR3 is TGTGCCAGCAGTTTAGTGTTCGCCTACGAGCAGTACTTC. The chain has TRBV27 and TRBJ2-7; D is unclear. Germline V gene data show CDR1 as MNHEY and CDR2 as SMNVEV (reference sequence). V was clipped by 2 bases and J by 2 bases, with 7 bases between them. The CDR3 runs to 13 residues.

V and J are TRBV5-1 and TRBJ1-6, with D unresolved. The CDR3 covers 15 residues. The germline CDR1 and CDR2 sequences are SGHRS and YFSETQ. Deletions cut 2 bases from V and 6 bases from J, with 12 bases between. This CDR3 is CASSFNGPRNSPLHF. The CDR3 nucleotides read TGCGCCAGCAGCTTTAACGGACCCCGTAATTCACCCCTCCACTTT.

V and J are TRBV6-2 or TRBV6-3 and TRBJ2-7; 13 bases align to TRBD2. Germline V gene data show CDR1 as MNHEY and CDR2 as SVGEGT. The CDR3 runs to 17 residues. Trimming cost V 4 bases and J 6 bases; bases outside gene matches: 12. CDR3 sequence (DNA): TGTGCCAGCAGTTCCGGGACTAGCGGGAATCGGGCGGGCGAGCAGTACTTC. Protein sequence: CASSSGTSGNRAGEQYF.

This chain uses TRBV6-2 or TRBV6-3 with TRBJ1-2; no clear D. The CDR3 is 14 residues long. Germline V gives CDR1 MNHEY, CDR2 SVGEGT. Trimming stripped 5 bases from V and 8 bases from J, with 18 bases between. In DNA form, the CDR3 reads TGTGCCAGCAGTACCAAGTCGTCGGTGGGGGGCTACACCTTC. Protein sequence: CASSTKSSVGGYTF.

The V call is TRBV27, the J call TRBJ2-7; 8 positions agree with TRBD2. Trimming took 7 bases from V and 3 from J; bases not matched to a gene: 11. This CDR3 contains 15 residues. CDR1 and CDR2 (germline): MNHEY, SMNVEV (reference sequence). In DNA form, the CDR3 reads TGTGCCAGCACCCGAGTCCCGGGGGGGGTCTACGAGCAGTACTTC. Translated: CASTRVPGGVYEQYF.

This sequence joins TRBV13 and TRBJ2-3, with unresolved D. The CDR3 sequence is 10 residues long. Germline-derived CDR1 and CDR2 are PRHDT and FYEKMQ (reference sequence). With 2 bases removed from V and 7 bases from J, the gap between germline ends came to 1 base. For the CDR3, the DNA is TGTGCCAGCAGCTTACATACGCAGTATTTT. Translated, it gives CASSLHTQYF.

The V call is TRBV4-1, the J call TRBJ2-7; 8 bases match TRBD1. With V trimmed by 4 bases and J by 6 bases, 8 bases remained unmatched. CDR3 length equals 14 residues. CDR1 is MGHRA, CDR2 YSYEKL, per germline. The CDR3 DNA is TGCGCCAGCAGCCCCCGGGCAGGGGGCAGCGAGCAGTACTTC. As protein: CASSPRAGGSEQYF.

This rearrangement joins TRBV11-3 to TRBJ1-2; TRBD1 is a possible D gene (5 bases). Germline V gene lookup returns CDR1 SGHNT and CDR2 YENEEA. CDR3 length: 14 residues. Trimming stripped 5 bases from V and 7 bases from J, with 17 bases between. CDR3 in DNA: TGTGCCAGCAGCCCAATCGGGGACGGGGGTGGCTACACCTTC. This translates into CASSPIGDGGGYTF.

This chain uses TRBV7-2 with TRBJ2-2, with TRBD1 matching over 8 bases. The junction had 2 bases not matched to a gene; V was cut back by 4 bases and J by 1 base. The CDR3 spans 15 residues. Germline V lookup: CDR1 SGHTA, CDR2 FQGNSA. As DNA, the CDR3 is TGTGCCAGCAGCTCTGGACAGGGGAACACCGGGGAGCTGTTTTTT. Amino acids: CASSSGQGNTGELFF.

The V and J genes are TRBV13 and TRBJ2-1; D is unresolved. Trimming shortened V by 1 base and J by 5 bases, and 12 bases separated the two germline ends. There are 15 residues in the CDR3. Germline-derived CDR1 and CDR2 are PRHDT and FYEKMQ (reference sequence). The CDR3 sequence: CASSLVGLKDNEQFF. The DNA of the CDR3 is TGTGCCAGCAGCTTAGTGGGCCTAAAGGACAATGAGCAGTTCTTC.

The V gene is TRBV10-3, the J gene TRBJ2-7; D is unclear. CDR1 is ENHRY, CDR2 SYGVKD, per germline. CDR3 length equals 14 residues. Deletions cut 4 bases from V and 2 bases from J, with 12 bases between. The CDR3, as DNA: TGTGCCATCAGTGCTCTGGCAGGAACCTACGAGCAGTACTTC. Translated, it gives CAISALAGTYEQYF.

This clone occurred once. This sequence joins TRBV9 and TRBJ2-5, with D possibly being TRBD2 (5 bases). V shed 3 bases and J shed 5 bases, with 17 bases lying between them. The CDR3 loop spans 15 amino acids. The germline CDR1 and CDR2 sequences are SGDLS and YYNGEE. CDR3 sequence (DNA): TGTGCCAGCAGCGCCAGGTGGAGGCCCGGGGAGACCCAGTACTTC. This sequence encodes CASSARWRPGETQYF.

V gene TRBV29-1 combines with J gene TRBJ2-1; possible D gene TRBD2, 6 bases. V lost 6 bases and J 5 bases, leaving 8 bases between the germline ends. This CDR3 spans 11 amino acids. Per germline, CDR1 SQVTM and CDR2 ANQGSEA. CDR3 in DNA: TGCAGCGTCCCGGGAGACAATGAGCAGTTCTTC. The encoded protein is CSVPGDNEQFF.

V usage is TRBV5-1 and J usage is TRBJ1-1; the match to TRBD1 covers 8 bases. The germline CDR1 and CDR2 sequences are SGHRS and YFSETQ. This CDR3 is built from 19 residues. The junction had 13 bases not matched to a gene; V was cut back by 0 bases and J by 0 bases. The chain's CDR3 is CASSLAPPTGVGMNTEAFF. The CDR3 region has the DNA TGCGCCAGCAGCTTGGCCCCACCGACAGGGGTGGGCATGAACACTGAAGCTTTCTTT.

This clone was found once. The chain uses TRBV6-2 or TRBV6-3 and TRBJ2-7, with 12 bases identical to TRBD2. CDR3 length equals 16 residues. Germline CDR1 reads MNHEY; CDR2 reads SVGEGT. Trimming cost V 0 bases and J 2 bases; bases outside gene matches: 2. The CDR3 nucleotides read TGTGCCAGCAGTTACTCGACTAGCGGGGGACCCTACGAGCAGTACTTC. Translating gives CASSYSTSGGPYEQYF.

V is TRBV6-5 and J is TRBJ1-4, with 8 positions matching TRBD1. With 2 bases clipped from V and 6 bases from J, the junction kept 5 bases outside the gene matches. The CDR3 is made up of 15 amino acids. Germline V CDR1 and CDR2: MNHEY, SVGAGI. CDR3 bases: TGTGCCAGCAGTTACCGACAGGGGATCGATGAAAAACTGTTTTTT. Translated, it gives CASSYRQGIDEKLFF.